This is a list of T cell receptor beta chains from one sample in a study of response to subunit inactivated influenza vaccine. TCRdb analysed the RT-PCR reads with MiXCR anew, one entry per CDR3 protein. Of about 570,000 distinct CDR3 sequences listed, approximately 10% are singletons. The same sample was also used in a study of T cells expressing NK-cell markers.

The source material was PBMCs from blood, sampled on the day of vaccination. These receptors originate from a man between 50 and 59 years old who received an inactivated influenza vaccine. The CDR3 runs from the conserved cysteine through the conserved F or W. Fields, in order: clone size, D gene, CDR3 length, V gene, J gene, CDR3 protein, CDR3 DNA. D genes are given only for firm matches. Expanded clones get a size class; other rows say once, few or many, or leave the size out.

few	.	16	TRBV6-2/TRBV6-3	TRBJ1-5	CASSYPRGSGNQPQHF	TGTGCCAGCAGTTATCCCAGGGGTTCAGGCAATCAGCCCCAGCATTTT
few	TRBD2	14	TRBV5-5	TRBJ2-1	CASSLTSAGDEQFF	TGTGCCAGCAGCCTGACTAGCGCGGGCGATGAGCAGTTCTTC
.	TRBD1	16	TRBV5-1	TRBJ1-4	CASSLAGQGAVEKLFF	TGCGCCAGCAGCCTGGCCGGACAGGGGGCGGTCGAAAAACTGTTTTTT
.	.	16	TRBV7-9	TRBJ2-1	CASSPNTGLSYNEQFF	TGTGCCAGCAGCCCGAACACCGGGCTCTCCTACAATGAGCAGTTCTTC
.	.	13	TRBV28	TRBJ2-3	CASRGLSPDTQYF	TGTGCCAGCAGGGGCCTCTCCCCGGATACGCAGTATTTT
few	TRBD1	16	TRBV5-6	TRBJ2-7	CASSWTGTGMVIEQYF	TGTGCCAGCAGCTGGACCGGGACAGGGATGGTAATTGAGCAGTACTTC
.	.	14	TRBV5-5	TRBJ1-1	CASSLTALNTEAFF	TGTGCCAGCAGCTTGACAGCGTTGAACACTGAAGCTTTCTTT
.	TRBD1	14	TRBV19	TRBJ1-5	CASSRDRWVQPQHF	TGTGCCAGTAGTAGGGACAGATGGGTCCAGCCCCAGCATTTT
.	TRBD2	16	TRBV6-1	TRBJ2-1	CASSRRTSGDHNEQFF	TGTGCCAGCAGCCGCCGGACTAGCGGGGACCACAATGAGCAGTTCTTC
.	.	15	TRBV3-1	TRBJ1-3	CASRHRTLSGNTIYF	TGTGCCAGCCGCCATCGGACTCTCTCTGGAAACACCATATATTTT
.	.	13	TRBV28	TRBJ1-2	CASSKTEFYGYTF	TGTGCCAGCAGTAAGACAGAGTTCTATGGCTACACCTTC
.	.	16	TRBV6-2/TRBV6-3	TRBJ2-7	CASTPLFGQYSYEQYF	TGTGCCAGCACCCCTCTGTTTGGACAGTACTCCTACGAGCAGTACTTC
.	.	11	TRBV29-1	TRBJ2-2	CSGRVTGELFF	TGCAGCGGCCGGGTCACCGGGGAGCTGTTTTTT
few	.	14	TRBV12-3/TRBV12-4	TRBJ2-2	CASSQYTGPGELFF	TGTGCCAGCAGCCAGTACACAGGGCCCGGGGAGCTGTTTTTT
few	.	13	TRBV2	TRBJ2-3	CATTKASTDTQYF	TGTGCCACCACGAAAGCTAGCACAGATACGCAGTATTTT
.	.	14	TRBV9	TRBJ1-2	CASSVEGRHYGYTF	TGTGCCAGCAGCGTAGAAGGGCGGCACTATGGCTACACCTTC
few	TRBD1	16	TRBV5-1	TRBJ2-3	CASNSLGQGKTDTQYF	TGCGCCAGCAACTCCCTGGGACAGGGGAAAACAGATACGCAGTATTTT
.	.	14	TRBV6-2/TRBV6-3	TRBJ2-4	CASSYREAKNIQYF	TGTGCCAGCAGTTACAGGGAAGCCAAAAACATTCAGTACTTC
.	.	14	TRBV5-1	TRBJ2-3	CASSLTAATDTQYF	TGCGCCAGCAGCTTGACAGCTGCCACAGATACGCAGTATTTT
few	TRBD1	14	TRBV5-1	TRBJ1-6	CASSLADSRDRLHF	TGCGCCAGCAGCTTGGCAGATAGCCGGGACAGGCTCCACTTT
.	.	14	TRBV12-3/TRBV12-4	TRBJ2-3	CATKTAASTDTQYF	TGTGCCACCAAGACAGCCGCTAGCACAGATACGCAGTATTTT
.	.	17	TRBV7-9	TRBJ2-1	CASTRTPGDGPLNEQFF	TGTGCCAGCACCCGAACCCCCGGTGATGGGCCCCTCAATGAGCAGTTCTTC
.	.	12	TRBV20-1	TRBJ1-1	CSASGATTEVFF	TGCAGTGCTAGTGGGGCAACCACTGAAGTTTTCTTT
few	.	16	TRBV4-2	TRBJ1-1	CASSQEEASWDTEAFF	TGTGCCAGCAGCCAAGAAGAAGCCTCCTGGGACACTGAAGCTTTCTTT
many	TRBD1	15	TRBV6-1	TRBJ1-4	CASSMGQASNEKLFF	TGTGCCAGCAGTATGGGACAGGCTTCAAATGAAAAACTGTTTTTT
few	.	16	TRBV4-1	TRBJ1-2	CASSRTTGRANYGYTF	TGCGCCAGCAGCCGGACTACAGGGAGAGCTAACTATGGCTACACCTTC
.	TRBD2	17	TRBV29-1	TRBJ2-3	CSTPRVAGGPSTDTQYF	TGCAGTACCCCGAGGGTAGCGGGAGGACCTAGCACAGATACGCAGTATTTT
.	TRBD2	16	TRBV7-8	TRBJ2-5	CASSVQRGPNQETQYF	TGTGCCAGCAGCGTACAGCGGGGGCCCAATCAAGAGACCCAGTACTTC
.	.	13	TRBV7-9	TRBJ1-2	CASRLLSGNRYTF	TGTGCCAGCAGGCTTTTGTCGGGGAATCGCTACACCTTC
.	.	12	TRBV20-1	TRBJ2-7	CSAADGDYEQYF	TGCAGTGCTGCGGACGGGGACTACGAGCAGTACTTC
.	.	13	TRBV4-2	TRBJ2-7	CAISPGLTCEQYF	TGTGCCATCAGCCCCGGGCTCACCTGCGAGCAGTACTTC
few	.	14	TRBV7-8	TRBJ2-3	CASSLTSIPDTQYF	TGTGCCAGCAGCTTAACTAGCATCCCAGATACGCAGTATTTT
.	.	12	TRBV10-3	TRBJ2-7	CAISGGDREQYF	TGTGCCATCAGCGGCGGTGATCGCGAGCAGTACTTC
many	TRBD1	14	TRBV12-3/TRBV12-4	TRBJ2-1	CASSTRTGNNEQFF	TGTGCCAGCAGTACACGGACAGGGAACAATGAGCAGTTCTTC
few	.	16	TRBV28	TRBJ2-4	CASSSRGGGPRNIQYF	TGTGCCAGCAGTTCTAGAGGTGGAGGGCCAAGGAACATTCAGTACTTC
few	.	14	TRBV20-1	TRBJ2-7	CSAGRSPASYEQYF	TGCAGTGCCGGTCGGAGTCCCGCCTCCTACGAGCAGTACTTC
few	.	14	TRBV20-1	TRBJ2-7	CSAIPGTLTYEQYF	TGCAGTGCTATCCCCGGGACCCTAACCTACGAGCAGTACTTC
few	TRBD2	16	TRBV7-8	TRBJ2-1	CASSPPGLAGPNEQFF	TGTGCCAGCAGCCCGCCGGGACTAGCGGGACCTAATGAGCAGTTCTTC
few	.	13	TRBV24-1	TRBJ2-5	CATSETDRETQYF	TGTGCCACCAGTGAAACCGACCGAGAGACCCAGTACTTC
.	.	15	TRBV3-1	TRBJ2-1	CASSQDRIVADEQFF	TGTGCCAGCAGCCAAGATCGAATTGTAGCGGATGAGCAGTTCTTC
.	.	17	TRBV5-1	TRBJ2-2	CASSFGPRYSEPGELFF	TGCGCCAGCAGCTTCGGTCCACGCTATAGCGAACCAGGCGAGCTGTTTTTT
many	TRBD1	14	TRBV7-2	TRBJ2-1	CASSSGGDYNEQFF	TGTGCCAGCAGCTCAGGGGGAGACTACAATGAGCAGTTCTTC
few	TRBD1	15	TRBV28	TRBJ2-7	CASSPDADRCYEQYF	TGTGCCAGCAGCCCCGACGCGGACAGGTGCTACGAGCAGTACTTC
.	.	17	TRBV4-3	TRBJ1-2	CASSQDVSFGPNYGYTF	TGCGCCAGCAGCCAAGACGTATCGTTTGGGCCTAACTATGGCTACACCTTC
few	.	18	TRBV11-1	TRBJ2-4	CASSMDRPLLAAKNIQYF	TGTGCCAGCAGCATGGACCGCCCGTTGCTTGCGGCCAAAAACATTCAGTACTTC
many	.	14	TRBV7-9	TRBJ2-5	CASSLGGQKETQYF	TGTGCCAGCAGCTTAGGTGGACAGAAAGAGACCCAGTACTTC
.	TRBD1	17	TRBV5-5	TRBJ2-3	CASVPLPPGQAKDTQYF	TGTGCCAGCGTTCCCCTCCCCCCGGGACAGGCGAAAGATACGCAGTATTTT
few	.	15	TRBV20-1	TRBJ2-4	CSARRTALAKNIQYF	TGCAGTGCTAGACGGACAGCTCTAGCCAAAAACATTCAGTACTTC
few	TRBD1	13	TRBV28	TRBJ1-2	CASSRGQADGYTF	TGTGCCAGCAGCCGGGGACAGGCTGATGGCTACACCTTC
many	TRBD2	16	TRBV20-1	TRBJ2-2	CSASLAGGWNTGELFF	TGCAGTGCTAGTTTGGCGGGAGGGTGGAACACCGGGGAGCTGTTTTTT
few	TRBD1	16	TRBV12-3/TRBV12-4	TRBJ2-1	CASSLFQGQGYNEQFF	TGTGCCAGCAGTTTATTCCAGGGACAGGGGTACAATGAGCAGTTCTTC
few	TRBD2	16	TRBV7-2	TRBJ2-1	CASRFPLAGGTNEQFF	TGTGCCAGCAGATTTCCCTTAGCGGGAGGAACCAATGAGCAGTTCTTC
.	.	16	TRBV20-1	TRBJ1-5	CSARDGVLGSNQPQHF	TGCAGTGCTAGAGATGGGGTTCTTGGTAGCAATCAGCCCCAGCATTTT